This paragraph reports one T cell receptor (beta chain). A few counts support this clonotype. Its antigen is currently not known. No qualities accompany the bases; no much larger clone lies one base away. These data originate in a study of early T cells in non-severe SARS-CoV-2 infection (dated by TCRdb to about 2021). Some background on the complete study: Bulk RNA from unsorted whole blood was used for TCR sequencing, so alpha and beta chains could not be paired. Paper-wide results and their limitations: VDJdb matching was skewed toward anti-spike CD8 responses and likely underestimated virus-specific expansions by missing private and CD4 specificities.

The library was prepared using 5' RACE. Sequencing took place on a NextSeq 500. Unique molecular identifiers were attached to individual cDNA molecules in the TCR library protocol so that sequencing error and PCR bias could be corrected. Both TCR alpha and beta chains were sequenced, and tight co-correlation was observed between alpha and beta sequence abundances in each sample. The published analysis was carried out like this. V gene, J gene and CDR3 annotation of TCR sequences was performed with Decombinator V4. TCRs were defined as expanded if a significant change between any two time points was detected under a Poisson model with p below 0.0001. Abundances of TCRs were expressed as counts per million after normalisation to the total number of TCRs sequenced in each sample. VDJdb, accessed 1 November 2021, was searched for CMV, EBV and SARS-CoV-2 annotated TCRs, excluding TCRs annotated for multiple antigens. TCRdb reprocessing: public reads trimmed at Q25 with fastp, clones called with MiXCR, in-frame beta chains kept. Here each entry gathers all rows of one CDR3 protein and keeps the most common genes and DNA. These V and J calls originate from TCRdb's pipeline instead of the authors' own analysis. The sample data list about 50,000 distinct CDR3 sequences, and about 6.5% of these were observed just once. Clones ranked in the top ten supply about 2.7% of the sample.

Set within a cohort of healthcare workers in London, UK, this nested case-control study involved weekly PCR testing of nasopharyngeal swabs along with blood sampling. Healthcare workers were recruited between 23 and 31 March 2020, during the week of the UK lockdown, and were followed weekly for up to about 15 weeks. This material consisted of whole blood, taken at baseline. The receptor was derived from an adult who was a healthcare worker with PCR-confirmed SARS-CoV-2 infection or an uninfected control (not recorded which).

The DNA sequence is given as TGTGCCAGCAGCCGCGCGAGGGCCAGGGATGGCACAGATACGCAGTATTTT. It codes for CASSRARARDGTDTQYF. The chain is encoded by TRBV7-9 joined to TRBJ2-3; the D gene could be TRBD1 or TRBD2, each one agreeing over 5 bases. The CDR3 runs 17 amino acids, cysteine and phenylalanine included. Only the CDR3 portion is preserved as DNA: 51 bases, with reading frame beginning at the first base. Relative to germline, V is 5 bases shorter and J is 1 base shorter, with 19 bases between their ends. Based on the germline V gene (reference sequence), the CDR1 and CDR2 sequences are SEHNR and FQNEAQ.